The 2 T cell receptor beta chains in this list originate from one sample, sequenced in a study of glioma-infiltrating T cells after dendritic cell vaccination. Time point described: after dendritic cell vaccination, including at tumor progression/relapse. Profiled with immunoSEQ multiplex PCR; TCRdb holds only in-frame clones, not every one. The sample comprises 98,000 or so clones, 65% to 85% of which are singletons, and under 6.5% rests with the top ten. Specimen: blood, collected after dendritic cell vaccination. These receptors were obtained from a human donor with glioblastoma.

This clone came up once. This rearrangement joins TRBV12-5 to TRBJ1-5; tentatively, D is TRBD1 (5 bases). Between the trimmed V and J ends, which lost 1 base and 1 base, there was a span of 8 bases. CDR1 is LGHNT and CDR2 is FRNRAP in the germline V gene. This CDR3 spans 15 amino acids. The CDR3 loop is CASGLAGLSNQPQHF. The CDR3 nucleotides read TGTGCTAGTGGTTTGGCAGGGCTCAGCAATCAGCCCCAGCATTTT.

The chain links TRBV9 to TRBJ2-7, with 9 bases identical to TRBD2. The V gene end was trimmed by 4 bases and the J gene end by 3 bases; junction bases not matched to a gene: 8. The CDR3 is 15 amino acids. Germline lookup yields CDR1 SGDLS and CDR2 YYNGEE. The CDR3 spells CASSPAAGGIYEQYF. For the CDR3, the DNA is TGTGCCAGCAGCCCGGCAGCGGGAGGAATCTACGAGCAGTACTTC.